This passage covers 20 T cell receptor beta chains from one sample sequenced in a study of cytomegalovirus exposure and HLA in healthy donors. The PCR made use of 60 Vbeta and 13 Jbeta primers. Some clones are missing from TCRdb's copy, which holds only in-frame ones; the method was immunoSEQ multiplex PCR. The sample includes around 140,000 clones, roughly four fifths seen only once; the top ten take around 10%. The sequenced sample consisted of PBMCs. The source is an older woman in good health and CMV-seropositive.

The chain links TRBV9 to TRBJ2-2; TRBD1 aligns across 7 bases. V dropped 3 bases and J dropped 5; count of bases not matched to a gene: 7. Germline CDR1 is SGDLS and CDR2 is YYNGEE. The CDR3 is 15 residues long. The CDR3 reads CASSASDRLTGELFF. The CDR3 DNA reads as TGTGCCAGCAGCGCTTCGGACAGGCTTACCGGGGAGCTGTTTTTT.

J is TRBJ2-5 and V is TRBV2; 7 bases are a match to TRBD2. V was clipped by 5 bases and J by 4 bases; unmatched bases: 7. This CDR3 comprises 14 residues. Germline values: CDR1 SNHLY, CDR2 FYNNEI. The DNA for the CDR3 is TGTGCCAGCAGTCCACGGGGGGATCGAGAGACCCAGTACTTC. Protein sequence: CASSPRGDRETQYF.

CDR3 loop: CAWSVQESRPQHF. CDR3 nucleotides: TGTGCCTGGAGTGTACAGGAGAGCAGGCCCCAGCATTTT. V usage is TRBV30 and J usage is TRBJ1-5, with D possibly being TRBD1 (5 bases). Trimming left V 0 bases short and J 9 bases short, with 12 bases between. The CDR3 spans 13 residues. Germline CDR1 is GTSNPN and CDR2 is SVGIG (reference sequence).

This chain joins TRBV28 and TRBJ1-1, with 8 bases that match TRBD1. V gave up 5 bases and J gave up 4 bases; unmatched junction bases: 9. Germline lookup yields CDR1 MDHEN and CDR2 SYDVKM. CDR3 length: 15 amino acids. The chain's CDR3 is CASSETRGLGTEAFF. For the CDR3, the DNA is TGTGCCAGCAGTGAGACCAGGGGGCTCGGCACTGAAGCTTTCTTT.

The chain links TRBV7-2 to TRBJ2-5; 8 nucleotides match TRBD2. V dropped 1 base and J dropped 5; count of bases not matched to a gene: 9. The germline V gene has CDR1 SGHTA and CDR2 FQGNSA. CDR3 size: 16 residues. The CDR3 region is CASSLEIAGNEETQYF. As DNA, the CDR3 is TGTGCCAGCAGCTTAGAAATAGCGGGAAATGAGGAGACCCAGTACTTC.

The count of this clone is one. The chain recombines TRBV6-5 with TRBJ2-3; 8 bases agree with TRBD2. Germline V gives CDR1 MNHEY, CDR2 SVGAGI. The CDR3 contains 16 residues. J was trimmed by 0 bases and V by 0 bases; bases with no gene match: 2. This CDR3 is CASSYSPGGSTDTQYF. Here the CDR3 DNA reads TGTGCCAGCAGTTACTCGCCGGGAGGGAGCACAGATACGCAGTATTTT.

This clone has a handful of counts. The gene calls are TRBV6-6 and TRBJ1-1, with D possibly TRBD1 on 6 matching bases. V lost 6 bases to trimming and J lost 8 bases, with 16 bases between them. CDR1 and CDR2 (germline): MNHNY, SVGAGI (reference sequence). This CDR3 contains 13 residues. The CDR3 DNA sequence: TGTGCCAGCAGCCCACCGGGGGGCAGCGAAGCTTTCTTT. Translated, it gives CASSPPGGSEAFF.

The chain combines TRBV4-1 with TRBJ1-4, with D maybe TRBD1 (5 bases). V lost 0 bases to trimming and J lost 8 bases, with 22 bases between them. The germline CDR1 and CDR2 sequences are MGHRA and YSYEKL. This CDR3 contains 18 residues. The CDR3 sequence is CASSQDGVPGAIWEKLFF. For the CDR3, the DNA is TGCGCCAGCAGCCAAGATGGGGTGCCTGGGGCCATTTGGGAAAAACTGTTTTTT.

CDR3 protein: CASSLSSQGSPGYTF. The CDR3 DNA sequence: TGTGCCAGCAGTTTATCGTCACAGGGTTCCCCTGGCTACACCTTC. The gene calls are TRBV27 and TRBJ1-2; D might be TRBD1 (6 bases). CDR1 is MNHEY and CDR2 is SMNVEV in the germline V gene (reference sequence). With 0 bases removed from V and 7 bases from J, the gap between germline ends came to 15 bases. The CDR3 loop spans 15 amino acids.

This chain's CDR3 is CSVEKGTGDTEAFF. In DNA, the CDR3 is TGCAGCGTTGAAAAGGGTACAGGGGACACTGAAGCTTTCTTT. The J gene is TRBJ1-1, the V gene TRBV29-1; 7 positions match TRBD1. Trimming at V came to 2 bases and at J to 3 bases, leaving 6 bases not matched to a gene. There are 14 residues in the CDR3. Germline lookup yields CDR1 SQVTM and CDR2 ANQGSEA.

The chain employs TRBV7-3 and TRBJ2-7; TRBD1 might be the D (6 bases). The ends were cut back, 2 bases at V and 12 bases at J, with 20 bases in the middle. Germline CDR1 reads SGHTA; CDR2 reads FQGTGA. CDR3 length: 14 residues. CDR3 nucleotide sequence: TGTGCCAGCAGCTTACTGGCTCAACAGGGAAGTCTGTACTTC. This sequence encodes CASSLLAQQGSLYF.

The chain is built from TRBV7-2 and TRBJ2-3; D is ambiguous. Looked up from germline, CDR1 is SGHTA and CDR2 is FQGNSA. This CDR3 region has 14 residues. Between the trimmed V and J ends, which lost 4 bases and 0 bases, there was a span of 8 bases. In DNA form, the CDR3 reads TGTGCCAGCAGCTCTCAGTCAAGCACAGATACGCAGTATTTT. It specifies CASSSQSSTDTQYF.

The genes are TRBV28 and TRBJ2-5; 9 positions agree with TRBD2. Germline V gene sequence: CDR1 MDHEN, CDR2 SYDVKM. V was pared by 4 bases and J by 5 bases, with 8 bases of the junction left unmatched. CDR3 length: 15 residues. CDR3 region: CASSSLAGRGETQYF. The CDR3, as DNA: TGTGCCAGCAGTTCCCTAGCGGGGCGAGGGGAGACCCAGTACTTC.

This clone was counted only a few times. The chain combines TRBV4-1 with TRBJ2-5; tentative D call: TRBD1 (5 bases). The CDR3 is made up of 15 amino acids. The germline V and J ends were trimmed by 4 bases and 3 bases, with 15 bases remaining between them. Germline-derived CDR1 and CDR2 are MGHRA and YSYEKL. CDR3 protein: CASSPPEIGEETQYF. CDR3 in DNA: TGCGCCAGCAGCCCCCCCGAAATAGGGGAAGAGACCCAGTACTTC.

The rearrangement joins TRBV5-1 to TRBJ1-2, with a possible D match to TRBD1 (5 bases). The CDR3 has 13 residues. The germline gives CDR1 SGHRS, CDR2 YFSETQ. Trimming stripped 4 bases from V and 2 bases from J, with 9 bases between. This chain's CDR3 is CASSLGGNYGYTF. CDR3 nucleotides: TGCGCCAGCAGCCTCGGGGGGAACTATGGCTACACCTTC.

V usage is TRBV7-9 and J usage is TRBJ2-7; 7 bases are shared with TRBD2. V lost 5 bases and J lost 0; bases outside the gene matches: 7. The CDR3 is 15 amino acids. The V gene's germline CDR1 is SEHNR and CDR2 FQNEAQ (reference sequence). The CDR3 protein is CASSPSRLASYEQYF. CDR3 bases: TGTGCCAGCAGCCCCTCGAGACTAGCCTCCTACGAGCAGTACTTC.

The CDR3 loop reads CASSPPTSGSTDTQYF. CDR3 sequence (DNA): TGTGCCAGCAGCCCCCCCACTAGCGGAAGCACAGATACGCAGTATTTT. This rearrangement joins TRBV7-9 to TRBJ2-3, with 8 bases that match TRBD2. There are 16 residues in the CDR3. Germline assignment: CDR1 SEHNR and CDR2 FQNEAQ (reference sequence). V lost 5 bases to trimming and J lost 0 bases; unmatched junction nucleotides: 7.

A few counts support this clone. DNA of the CDR3: TGTGCCAGCAGTTTACCCGGACAGGGAGGGTATGGCTACACCTTC. Its protein product is CASSLPGQGGYGYTF. The gene calls are TRBV28 and TRBJ1-2, with 8 bases aligning to TRBD1. The CDR3 consists of 15 residues. The germline V gene has CDR1 MDHEN and CDR2 SYDVKM. V lost 2 bases to trimming and J lost 5 bases; unmatched junction nucleotides: 7.

The gene calls are TRBV29-1 and TRBJ1-1, with 7 bases identical to TRBD1. This CDR3 region has 13 residues. The germline V gene encodes CDR1 SQVTM and CDR2 ANQGSEA. The V segment lost 2 bases and the J segment 5 bases; nucleotides outside the gene matches: 5. The CDR3 spells CSVERGLRTEAFF. The CDR3 region has the DNA TGCAGCGTTGAAAGGGGGCTCAGAACTGAAGCTTTCTTT.

The V and J genes are TRBV18 and TRBJ2-2, with 12 bases lining up with TRBD2. V dropped 6 bases and J dropped 4; count of bases not matched to a gene: 12. Germline-derived CDR1 and CDR2 are KGHSH and LQKENI. The CDR3 extends over 18 amino acids. The CDR3 region has the DNA TGTGCCAGCTCGCCCGCACTAGCGGGAGGTTCGAGCACCGGGGAGCTGTTTTTT. Translated, it gives CASSPALAGGSSTGELFF.